This T cell receptor (beta chain) derives from a study of T cell responses to AZD1222 COVID-19 vaccine (dated by TCRdb to the early 2020s). The study in broad terms: AZD1222 recipients with second doses at about 4 weeks or about 12 weeks were pooled, because spike-specific TCR depth and breadth did not differ between schedules. A total of 233 trial participants underwent TCR sequencing, of whom some 210 received two doses of AZD1222 and about 25 received two doses of the MenACWY control vaccine. Trial participants were enrolled by age into subgroups of 18-55, 56-69 and 70-plus years, and around 150, 29 and 61 TCR-sequenced participants, respectively, were included in these subgroups. What the authors observed across the whole study: The whole spike protein was spanned by vaccine-associated CD4 TCRs, and dominant responses were seen in regions 160-218 and 743-854. Participants were mostly white British, with more females than males. The authors suggested clonal diversity may have been underestimated. After two AZD1222 doses, both the breadth and the depth of spike-specific TCRs were significantly higher than at day 0 and than in MenACWY recipients. In the small 56-69-year group, the increase in depth fell short of significance, most likely because of low power. Because no samples from the day 14 peak response were available, repertoires could be characterized only after the peak T cell response. Conclusions about previously exposed vaccinees were limited because only six AZD1222 recipients were SARS-CoV-2 seropositive at baseline. Reportedly, almost half of the unique spike-specific TCRs recognized epitopes lying outside the regions that are mutated in the B.1.351 and B.1.1.7 variants.

A note on this clone: Its antigen has not been determined. Per-base qualities were not stored, and no clone one base away is much larger.

There are 15 amino acids in the CDR3, from cysteine to phenylalanine inclusive. Here the CDR3 DNA is all that survives: 45 bases in frame from base 1. The CDR3 regions of human TCRbeta chains were analyzed by immunosequencing. On the authors' methods: Repertoire TCRs were checked for matches against a reference library of SARS-CoV-2-specific TCRs that had been generated using the MIRA antigen-specificity platform. Breadth was defined as the fraction of unique TCRs that were SARS-CoV-2-associated, and depth was defined as the fraction of total T cells that were SARS-CoV-2-associated. Using the MIRA data, every spike-specific TCR was mapped to the spike region that the TCR reacted to and assigned to either a CD4 or a CD8 class. Log10-transformed breadth and depth values were compared by one-way ANOVA with Sidak's multiple comparisons tests. As stored in TCRdb, this immuneACCESS dataset retains in-frame rearrangements with V and J assigned. A fraction of the clones does not appear; measured against another copy, unresolved V genes explain less than half of the discrepancy, and the remainder lacks a known reason. Clonal size and the V and J genes are those of that table, whereas D and trimming came from the DNA. The sample profile shows some 120,000 clones; 80% to 90% of them were found once. The leading ten clones occupy more than 5.5% of the sample.

Sample time point, as interpreted from the label and publication: baseline before first vaccination. Vaccinee samples were obtained from the UK trials COV001 and COV002, which included a single-blind randomized controlled phase 2/3 trial of AZD1222 (ChAdOx1 nCoV-19) in healthy adults. For TCRbeta chain sequencing, PBMC samples were collected from trial participants at day 0 and at day 28 after the second dose. The TCR sequence derives from an adult in good health. The rearranged chain carries TRBV12-2 and TRBJ2-7; the table's D call, TRBD2, has no DNA check behind it. TRBV12-2 is classified as a pseudogene. Sample: peripheral blood, taken on day 0 of AZD1222 vaccination. The nucleotide sequence is given as TGTGCAAGTCGCTCGGGGAGGGGCTTTCGGAACGAGCAGTACTTC. This codes for CASRSGRGFRNEQYF.